The 27 T cell receptor beta chains presented below share a single source sample, sequenced in a study of memory CD4+ T cells and cytomegalovirus serostatus. The assay was immunoSEQ multiplex PCR, and TCRdb's table has in-frame clones only and misses some. This table holds 50,000 to 65,000 clones, over 60% found once. The sort gate was single viable CD3+CD4+CD8-CD45RO+ cells for memory CD4+ T cells. The sequenced material came from memory CD4+ T cells from blood. The receptors stem from an adult in good health and CMV-seropositive.

V and J are TRBV9 and TRBJ2-3, with D possibly TRBD1 on 6 matching bases. V was trimmed by 3 bases and J by 6 bases, leaving 14 bases between them. CDR3 length: 14 residues. Germline-derived CDR1 and CDR2 are SGDLS and YYNGEE. The CDR3 region is CASSDTGRWDTQYF. The CDR3 DNA sequence: TGTGCCAGCAGCGACACAGGGAGATGGGATACGCAGTATTTT.

The CDR3 sequence is CASEEQGLDNEQFF. The CDR3 DNA sequence: TGTGCCAGCGAGGAACAGGGGCTAGACAATGAGCAGTTCTTC. V usage is TRBV2 and J usage is TRBJ2-1; TRBD1 matches at 7 bases. The CDR3 has 14 amino acids. The V gene's germline CDR1 is SNHLY and CDR2 FYNNEI. With 8 bases clipped from V and 5 bases from J, the junction kept 9 bases outside the gene matches.

This clone was detected only once. The rearrangement joins TRBV6-5 to TRBJ1-1; 7 bases map to TRBD1. Germline trimming cut 4 bases from V and 0 bases from J; bases unmatched to any gene: 5. This CDR3 is built from 15 residues. The germline V gene encodes CDR1 MNHEY and CDR2 SVGAGI. Here the CDR3 DNA reads TGTGCCAGCAGTTCGACAGGGACCTTGAACACTGAAGCTTTCTTT. Protein sequence: CASSSTGTLNTEAFF.

Notes on this clone: At one end, the junction sequence differs from germline, possibly due to a read error. The rearrangement joins TRBV6-6 to TRBJ2-7, with TRBD2 matching over 9 bases. The germline CDR1 and CDR2 sequences are MNHNY and SVGAGI (reference sequence). This CDR3 spans 16 amino acids. The CDR3 nucleotides read TGTGCCGGCAGTTCCCTTGGGCGGGGGGGCTCCTACGAGCAGTACTTC. This encodes CAGSSLGRGGSYEQYF.

The V and J genes are TRBV5-1 and TRBJ1-6; unclear D gene. Germline-derived CDR1 and CDR2 are SGHRS and YFSETQ. The CDR3 is made up of 15 amino acids. V was trimmed by 6 bases and J by 3 bases, leaving 13 bases between them. CDR3 protein: CASTPGEIYNSPLHF. CDR3 nucleotide sequence: TGCGCCAGCACCCCCGGTGAAATCTATAATTCACCCCTCCACTTT.

The V and J genes are TRBV4-3 and TRBJ2-1; a weak D match, TRBD2 (5 bases). Germline V gene sequence: CDR1 LGHNA, CDR2 YSLEER. The CDR3 covers 13 residues. Trimming took 4 bases from V and 6 from J, leaving 10 bases between them. The CDR3 DNA reads TGCGCCAGCAGCCTGACTGGAGGCAATGAGCAGTTCTTC. The encoded protein is CASSLTGGNEQFF.

The rearrangement uses TRBV5-6 and TRBJ1-5; TRBD1 matches at 11 bases. The CDR3 has 14 residues. V trimming: 3 bases; J trimming: 8 bases; junction bases outside the gene matches: 4. Germline CDR1 is SGHDT and CDR2 is YYEEEE. The CDR3 region has the DNA TGTGCCAGCAGCTACGGGACAGGGGGAAAGCCCCAGCATTTT. Translated, it gives CASSYGTGGKPQHF.

This sequence joins TRBV29-1 and TRBJ1-1; D perhaps matches TRBD1 (5 bases). The V gene lost 0 bases and the J gene lost 4 bases, with 9 bases spanning the gap. Per germline, CDR1 SQVTM and CDR2 ANQGSEA. The CDR3 consists of 13 residues. The CDR3 is CSVEEGLLTEAFF. Written as DNA, the CDR3 is TGCAGCGTTGAAGAGGGACTCCTCACTGAAGCTTTCTTT.

This clone has only one observation. The chain uses TRBV7-9 and TRBJ2-3, with 13 bases identical to TRBD2. J lost 5 bases, V lost 6 bases, and 8 bases had no gene match. Germline V CDR1 and CDR2: SEHNR, FQNEAQ (reference sequence). This CDR3 is built from 16 residues. CDR3 in DNA: TGTGCCAGCAGTCTCGGACTAGCGGGAGATAGAGATACGCAGTATTTT. Amino acids: CASSLGLAGDRDTQYF.

The chain is built from TRBV11-2 and TRBJ2-6, with D unresolved. The CDR3 spans 18 residues. V dropped 4 bases and J dropped 0 bases, with 16 bases sitting between them. CDR1 and CDR2 from the germline V gene are SGHAT and FQNNGV. The CDR3 nucleotides are TGTGCCAGCAGCTCCCAGACACATGAGGTCTCTGGGGCCAACGTCCTGACTTTC. It yields the protein CASSSQTHEVSGANVLTF.

The rearrangement uses TRBV5-1 and TRBJ2-1; 13 bases fit TRBD2. V gave up 0 bases and J gave up 10 bases; unmatched junction bases: 7. The germline CDR1 and CDR2 sequences are SGHRS and YFSETQ. The CDR3 runs 16 residues. CDR3 coding DNA: TGCGCCAGCAGCTTGGAGGGACTAGCGGGGTCTATCGAGCAGTTCTTC. Translated: CASSLEGLAGSIEQFF. The whole variable domain, remainder taken from reference TRBV5-1 and TRBJ2-1, is KAGVTQTPRYLIKTRGQQVTLSCSPISGHRSVSWYQQTPGQGLQFLFEYFSETQRNKGNFPGRFSGRQFSNSRSEMNVSTLELGDSALYLCASSLEGLAGSIEQFFGPGTRLTVL.

This chain uses TRBV28 with TRBJ1-1, with D perhaps matching TRBD1 (5 bases). The CDR3 length is 15 residues. V lost 4 bases and J lost 1, with 13 bases in between. The germline V gene has CDR1 MDHEN and CDR2 SYDVKM. CDR3 DNA sequence: TGTGCCAGCAGTTCCCCGGGACGTAGGAACACTGAAGCTTTCTTT. The encoded protein is CASSSPGRRNTEAFF.

The chain uses TRBV27 and TRBJ2-2; 10 bases are shared with TRBD2. The ends lost 6 bases at V and 2 bases at J; junction bases unmatched: 6. This CDR3 spans 16 amino acids. The germline V gene encodes CDR1 MNHEY and CDR2 SMNVEV (reference sequence). The CDR3 reads CASRGTSGINTGELFF. Written as DNA, the CDR3 is TGTGCCAGCAGGGGAACTAGCGGGATTAACACCGGGGAGCTGTTTTTT.

The V gene is TRBV6-1, the J gene TRBJ2-5, with TRBD2 identical over 9 bases. CDR3 size: 14 residues. Germline CDR1 and CDR2: MNHNS and SASEGT. The junction had 3 bases not matched to a gene; V was cut back by 4 bases and J by 3 bases. As DNA, the CDR3 is TGTGCCAGCAGTGTCGGGACTAGCAAAGAGACCCAGTACTTC. Translation gives CASSVGTSKETQYF.

The V and J genes are TRBV2 and TRBJ2-2, with TRBD2 matching 9 bases. Germline V gene sequence: CDR1 SNHLY, CDR2 FYNNEI. CDR3 length equals 15 residues. The junction had 4 bases not matched to a gene; V was cut back by 3 bases and J by 5 bases. The CDR3 sequence: CASSDSGRSTGELFF. In nucleotides, the CDR3 is TGTGCCAGCAGTGATAGCGGGAGATCTACCGGGGAGCTGTTTTTT.

This chain links TRBV19 with TRBJ1-2, with no clear D. This CDR3 is built from 17 residues. The germline V and J ends were trimmed by 1 base and 2 bases, with 17 bases remaining between them. The germline CDR1 and CDR2 sequences are LNHDA and SQIVND (reference sequence). The CDR3 is CASSIVRETLRNYGYTF. The CDR3 nucleotides read TGTGCCAGTAGTATAGTCCGCGAAACCCTACGGAACTATGGCTACACCTTC. The full variable domain, in which reference TRBV19 and TRBJ1-2 provide the parts outside the CDR3, is DGGITQSPKYLFRKEGQNVTLSCEQNLNHDAMYWYRQDPGQGLRLIYYSQIVNDFQKGDIAEGYSVSREKKESFPLTVTSAQKNPTAFYLCASSIVRETLRNYGYTFGSGTRLTVV.

The CDR3 DNA reads as TGTGCCAGCAGGCCGACAGGGAGCTCCTACGAGCAGTACTTC. This translates into CASRPTGSSYEQYF. This chain joins TRBV28 and TRBJ2-7, with 7 bases lining up with TRBD1. The CDR3 consists of 14 residues. Germline V gives CDR1 MDHEN, CDR2 SYDVKM. Unmatched junction bases numbered 5, after V lost 6 bases and J lost 0 bases.

The CDR3, as DNA: TGTGCCAGCAGCAAAGAGGGTTCGGGACCGCTAGACTCTGGGGCCAACGTCCTGACTTTC. Translating it yields CASSKEGSGPLDSGANVLTF. The chain has TRBV21-1 and TRBJ2-6. TRBV21-1 counts as a pseudogene. The CDR3 extends over 20 amino acids.

The chain is built from TRBV2 and TRBJ1-2; D gene unclear. This CDR3 comprises 14 residues. Germline-derived CDR1 and CDR2 are SNHLY and FYNNEI. Trimming removed 1 base at V and 1 base at J, with 7 bases between. CDR3 residues: CASSEGASNYGYTF. The CDR3 DNA sequence: TGTGCCAGCAGTGAAGGGGCCAGTAACTATGGCTACACCTTC.

The V and J genes are TRBV6-1 and TRBJ1-5; D possibly corresponds to TRBD1 (5 bases). Germline loops: CDR1 MNHNS, CDR2 SASEGT. This CDR3 contains 17 residues. V was trimmed by 3 bases and J by 2 bases, leaving 17 bases between them. The CDR3: CASSEYLQGHGNQPQHF. Written as DNA, the CDR3 is TGTGCCAGCAGTGAGTACTTACAAGGACACGGCAATCAGCCCCAGCATTTT.

Concerning this clone: Other DNA sequences in the sample encode the same CDR3. This rearrangement joins TRBV19 to TRBJ1-5; possible D gene TRBD1, 6 bases. The CDR3 runs 14 residues. Trimming took off 2 bases at V and 1 base at J, with 6 bases between the two ends. The germline CDR1 and CDR2 sequences are LNHDA and SQIVND (reference sequence). This CDR3 reads CASSITGSNQPQHF. The CDR3 DNA reads TGTGCCAGTAGTATAACAGGGAGCAATCAGCCCCAGCATTTT.

The chain links TRBV7-2 to TRBJ2-5, with 11 bases matching TRBD2. The CDR3 sequence is 17 residues long. Germline V gene lookup returns CDR1 SGHTA and CDR2 FQGNSA. Trimming at V came to 5 bases and at J to 6 bases, leaving 14 bases not matched to a gene. CDR3 sequence (DNA): TGTGCCAGCAGCCCCCCGACGACTAGCGGGGCAGGGAAGACCCAGTACTTC. Its protein product is CASSPPTTSGAGKTQYF. Full variable domain (remainder filled in from reference TRBV7-2 and TRBJ2-5): GAGVSQSPSNKVTEKGKDVELRCDPISGHTALYWYRQSLGQGLEFLIYFQGNSAPDKSGLPSDRFSAERTGGSVSTLTIQRTQQEDSAVYLCASSPPTTSGAGKTQYFGPGTRLLVL.

V is TRBV9 and J is TRBJ1-4; TRBD1 matches 7 bases. With V trimmed by 3 bases and J by 5 bases, 13 bases remained unmatched. Per the germline V gene, CDR1 is SGDLS and CDR2 is YYNGEE. This CDR3 has 17 residues. CDR3 residues: CASSEGAATVVNEKLFF. The CDR3 DNA reads as TGTGCCAGCAGCGAGGGGGCGGCGACAGTTGTCAATGAAAAACTGTTTTTT.

The genes are TRBV9 and TRBJ1-3; 7 bases are shared with TRBD1. The V gene's germline CDR1 is SGDLS and CDR2 YYNGEE. V shed 5 bases and J 2 bases; nucleotides not matched to a gene: 7. The CDR3 is 15 residues long. The CDR3 protein is CASSRIGTAGNTIYF. CDR3 sequence (DNA): TGTGCCAGCAGTAGAATCGGGACAGCTGGAAACACCATATATTTT.

This clone was recorded once. V usage is TRBV2 and J usage is TRBJ1-4, with D possibly matching TRBD1 (5 bases). Trimming cost V 9 bases and J 6 bases, with 17 bases left between them. The germline gives CDR1 SNHLY, CDR2 FYNNEI. The CDR3 totals 14 residues. For the CDR3, the DNA is TGTGCCAGTATGATGGGGGGTTCTGATGAAAAACTGTTTTTT. This encodes CASMMGGSDEKLFF.

The rearrangement joins TRBV11-2 to TRBJ1-6; perhaps TRBD1 as D (5 bases). V was pared by 3 bases and J by 0 bases, with 9 bases between. The CDR3 runs 16 residues. Per germline, CDR1 SGHAT and CDR2 FQNNGV. The CDR3 sequence: CASSLGRSSYNSPLHF. The CDR3 bases are TGTGCCAGCAGCTTGGGACGGAGCTCCTATAATTCACCCCTCCACTTT. The full variable domain, rest sourced from reference TRBV11-2 and TRBJ1-6, is EAGVAQSPRYKIIEKRQSVAFWCNPISGHATLYWYQQILGQGPKLLIQFQNNGVVDDSQLPKDRFSAERLKGVDSTLKIQPAKLEDSAVYLCASSLGRSSYNSPLHFGNGTRLTVT.

V usage is TRBV7-8 and J usage is TRBJ1-5; D unclear. Per the germline V gene, CDR1 is SGHVS and CDR2 is FQNEAQ. There are 14 residues in the CDR3. Trimming cost V 3 bases and J 5 bases, with 11 bases left between them. The CDR3 is CASSFQQRDQPQHF. Here the CDR3 DNA reads TGTGCCAGCAGCTTCCAACAGCGAGATCAGCCCCAGCATTTT.